This T cell receptor (beta chain) was identified in a study of neoadjuvant nivolumab and ipilimumab in lung cancer. Findings of the study overall: From pretherapy to surgery, tumor richness and clonality rose with dual therapy.

Comment on this clone: Its target is unknown.

CDR3 length: 15 amino acids. CDR1 is SGDLS, CDR2 YYNGEE, per germline. Trimming removed 0 bases from V and 5 bases from J, with 14 bases in between. Some clones are missing from TCRdb's copy, which holds only in-frame ones; the method was immunoSEQ multiplex PCR. This repertoire shows 3,000 to 4,500 clones, 88% found once; its top ten account for approximately 4.5%. The input for sequencing was adjacent normal lung tissue, taken after neoadjuvant nivolumab, alone or with ipilimumab, at or shortly before surgery. The source is an adult with non-small cell lung cancer. The chain combines TRBV9 with TRBJ2-5; D gene ambiguous. CDR3: CASSVGAISEETQYF. In DNA, the CDR3 is TGTGCCAGCAGCGTAGGTGCAATTAGTGAGGAGACCCAGTACTTC.